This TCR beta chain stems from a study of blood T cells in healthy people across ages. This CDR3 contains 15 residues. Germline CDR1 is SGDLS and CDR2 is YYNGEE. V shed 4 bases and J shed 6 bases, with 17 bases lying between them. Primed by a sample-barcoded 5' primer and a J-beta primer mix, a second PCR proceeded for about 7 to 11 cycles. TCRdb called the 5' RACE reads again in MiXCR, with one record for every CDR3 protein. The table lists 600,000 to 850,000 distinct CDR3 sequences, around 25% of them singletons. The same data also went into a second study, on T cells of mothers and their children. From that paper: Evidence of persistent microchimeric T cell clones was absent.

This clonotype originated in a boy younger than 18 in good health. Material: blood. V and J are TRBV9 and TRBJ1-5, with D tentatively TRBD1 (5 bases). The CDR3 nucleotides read TGTGCCAGCAGCTTCGCGGCAGGGCTGGGTCAGCCCCAGCATTTT. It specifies CASSFAAGLGQPQHF.